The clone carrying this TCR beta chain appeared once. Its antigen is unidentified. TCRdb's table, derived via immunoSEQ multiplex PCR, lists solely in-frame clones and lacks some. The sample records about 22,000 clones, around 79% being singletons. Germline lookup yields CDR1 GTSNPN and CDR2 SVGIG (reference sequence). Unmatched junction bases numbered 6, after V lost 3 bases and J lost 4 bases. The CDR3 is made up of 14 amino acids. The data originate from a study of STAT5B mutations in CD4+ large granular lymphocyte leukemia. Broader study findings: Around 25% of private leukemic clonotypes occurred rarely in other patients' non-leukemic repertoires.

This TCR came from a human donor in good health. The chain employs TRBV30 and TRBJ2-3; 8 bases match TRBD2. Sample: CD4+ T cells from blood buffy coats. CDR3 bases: TGTGCCTGGAGGCGGGGGGTCGACGCAGATACGCAGTATTTT. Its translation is CAWRRGVDADTQYF.